This T cell receptor beta chain originates from a study of OX40 agonist ivuxolimab in advanced cancers. Study-wide findings and caveats: Among T cells, CD8+ cells averaged more expanded clones than CD4+ cells.

Profiled with immunoSEQ multiplex PCR; TCRdb holds only in-frame clones, not every one. The sample includes 60,000 to 85,000 clones, over 85% of them seen just once. As regards this clone: Its target is not known.

The CDR3 sequence is 15 residues long. Trimming stripped 6 bases from V and 0 bases from J, with 11 bases between. The sequence came from an adult with an advanced solid tumor such as melanoma, head and neck, liver or kidney cancer. The rearrangement links TRBV23-1 to TRBJ1-4, with D tentatively TRBD1 (5 bases). TRBV23-1 is flagged as an ORF with uncertain function. Specimen: CD4+ or CD8+ T cells sorted from blood, collected in a trial of the OX40 agonist ivuxolimab. CDR3 residues: CASSLNRSTNEKLFF. CDR3 DNA sequence: TGCGCCAGCAGCCTAAACAGGTCAACTAATGAAAAACTGTTTTTT.